This T cell receptor (beta chain) was profiled in a study of metastatic and nonmetastatic thyroid tumors (dated by TCRdb to the early 2020s). Context from the whole study: Repertoires were compared across peripheral blood and tumor or nodule tissue samples from malignant and benign thyroid patients.

No patient had received any treatment before thyroid surgery. The study retrospectively analysed patient clinical samples collected from about 2012 to 2019 using T-cell receptor beta sequencing. Library creation used PCR. Sequencing relied on an Illumina HiSeq 4000. The TCR beta-chain CDR3 region of each patient was profiled by high-throughput sequencing. Processing in the source paper ran as follows. A classifier to discriminate distant-metastatic papillary thyroid cancer patients was built from CDR3 differences across clinicopathological groups. The Shannon index was used to assess repertoire diversity, and the Morisita-Horn index was used to assess tumor-blood repertoire similarity. The public sequencing data were trimmed at Q25 with fastp and processed into clonotypes with MiXCR by TCRdb, which kept only in-frame beta chains. The V and J calls come from TCRdb's annotation, not from the publication. In all, the sample holds around 20,000 clones, and approximately 23% of those were seen once. The ten largest make up roughly 12% of the sample.

V and J are truncated by 2 bases and 10 bases respectively, leaving an intervening sequence of 14 bases. According to the germline V gene (reference sequence), CDR1 reads GTSNPN and CDR2 reads SVGIG. The CDR3 covers 12 residues, taking in both the cysteine and the phenylalanine. Only CDR3 DNA is held: 36 bases, read in frame from base 1. The research as a whole found: In both blood and tumor samples, malignant tumors were reported to have significantly higher TCR beta diversity than benign nodules.

This clone occurred many times. Its antigen is currently not known. It has no much larger one-base neighbor in the sample; base qualities were not kept. The chain links TRBV30 with TRBJ1-1, with the D gene not confidently named. This receptor was taken from a female donor with papillary thyroid cancer or a benign thyroid nodule (not recorded which). Some clones in this sample may be carry-over from other donors' samples. The specimen sequenced was tumor tissue. The CDR3 in this case is CAWSRSELVAFF. The DNA sequence is as follows: TGTGCCTGGAGTCGAAGCGAACTGGTAGCTTTCTTT.